Below, 7 T cell receptor beta chains from the same sample are listed, as sequenced in a study of blood T cells in healthy people across ages. Then a second PCR, running roughly 6 to 11 cycles, was carried out with a sample-barcoded 5' primer and a J-beta primer mix. Each CDR3 protein gets one entry after TCRdb re-called the 5' RACE reads with MiXCR. The table lists about 570,000 distinct CDR3 sequences, 27% of them singletons. The specimen was blood. The receptors here all came from a woman aged 65 to 85 in good health.

This clonotype was counted a few times. The V and J genes are TRBV7-9 and TRBJ2-5, with 7 bases identical to TRBD2. Germline V CDR1 and CDR2: SEHNR, FQNEAQ (reference sequence). The CDR3 contains 14 residues. With 4 bases clipped from V and 3 bases from J, the junction kept 5 bases outside the gene matches. CDR3 residues: CASSSRGDEETQYF. CDR3 nucleotide sequence: TGTGCCAGCAGCTCCCGGGGGGATGAAGAGACCCAGTACTTC.

This clonotype was seen a few times. The CDR3 sequence is CASSPPGLAGQQETQYF. CDR3 in DNA: TGCGCCAGCAGCCCCCCGGGACTAGCGGGGCAACAAGAGACCCAGTACTTC. The J gene is TRBJ2-5, the V gene TRBV5-1, with TRBD2 identical over 13 bases. Germline V gene sequence: CDR1 SGHRS, CDR2 YFSETQ. This CDR3 is built from 17 residues. Trimming took 4 bases from V and 2 from J; bases not matched to a gene: 8.

This clonotype was recorded at least ten times. The rearrangement links TRBV7-2 to TRBJ1-2; unclear D gene. CDR1 and CDR2 from the germline V gene are SGHTA and FQGNSA. V was shortened by 0 bases and J by 4 bases, with 3 bases between the two germline ends. The CDR3 is 12 amino acids. The CDR3 region is CASSLASYGYTF. CDR3 nucleotide sequence: TGTGCCAGCAGCTTAGCCAGCTATGGCTACACCTTC. Full variable domain (missing parts from reference TRBV7-2 and TRBJ1-2): GAGVSQSPSNKVTEKGKDVELRCDPISGHTALYWYRQSLGQGLEFLIYFQGNSAPDKSGLPSDRFSAERTGGSVSTLTIQRTQQEDSAVYLCASSLASYGYTFGSGTRLTVV.

This clonotype turned up a few times. This is likely a read error, given that the CDR3 carries no conserved phenylalanine or tryptophan at its end. The chain links TRBV2 to TRBJ2-5, with D tentatively TRBD1 (6 bases). The end of the DNA fits TRBJ2-7 better, so the J call may be wrong. Germline CDR1 and CDR2: SNHLY and FYNNEI. The CDR3 contains 14 residues. CDR3 DNA: TGTGCCAGCAGCCCCATACAGGGAAAGTTCGAGCAGTACCTC. Its translation is CASSPIQGKFEQYL.

This clonotype appeared a single time. This sequence joins TRBV7-9 and TRBJ2-1; D gene unclear. CDR3 length equals 12 residues. Germline V gene lookup returns CDR1 SEHNR and CDR2 FQNEAQ (reference sequence). The germline V and J ends were trimmed by 1 base and 9 bases, with 7 bases remaining between them. Written as DNA, the CDR3 is TGTGCCAGCAGCTTAGGACATGGTGAGCAGTTCTTC. It encodes CASSLGHGEQFF.

The chain is built from TRBV9 and TRBJ2-1, with 9 bases matching TRBD1. Losses at the gene ends were 4 bases for V and 4 bases for J; bases not matched to a gene: 6. The germline CDR1 and CDR2 sequences are SGDLS and YYNGEE. The CDR3 sequence is 15 residues long. The CDR3: CASSTGQGTYNEQFF. The CDR3 DNA follows: TGTGCCAGCAGCACTGGACAGGGGACGTACAATGAGCAGTTCTTC.

The rearrangement links TRBV20-1 to TRBJ1-6; TRBD1 might be the D (5 bases). The CDR3 covers 15 residues. Germline V CDR1 and CDR2: DFQATT, SNEGSKA (reference sequence). The ends were cut back, 0 bases at V and 6 bases at J, with 12 bases in the middle. The CDR3 bases are TGCAGTGCTAGAGATGGGGGACGGATTAATTCACCCCTCCACTTT. Residues: CSARDGGRINSPLHF.